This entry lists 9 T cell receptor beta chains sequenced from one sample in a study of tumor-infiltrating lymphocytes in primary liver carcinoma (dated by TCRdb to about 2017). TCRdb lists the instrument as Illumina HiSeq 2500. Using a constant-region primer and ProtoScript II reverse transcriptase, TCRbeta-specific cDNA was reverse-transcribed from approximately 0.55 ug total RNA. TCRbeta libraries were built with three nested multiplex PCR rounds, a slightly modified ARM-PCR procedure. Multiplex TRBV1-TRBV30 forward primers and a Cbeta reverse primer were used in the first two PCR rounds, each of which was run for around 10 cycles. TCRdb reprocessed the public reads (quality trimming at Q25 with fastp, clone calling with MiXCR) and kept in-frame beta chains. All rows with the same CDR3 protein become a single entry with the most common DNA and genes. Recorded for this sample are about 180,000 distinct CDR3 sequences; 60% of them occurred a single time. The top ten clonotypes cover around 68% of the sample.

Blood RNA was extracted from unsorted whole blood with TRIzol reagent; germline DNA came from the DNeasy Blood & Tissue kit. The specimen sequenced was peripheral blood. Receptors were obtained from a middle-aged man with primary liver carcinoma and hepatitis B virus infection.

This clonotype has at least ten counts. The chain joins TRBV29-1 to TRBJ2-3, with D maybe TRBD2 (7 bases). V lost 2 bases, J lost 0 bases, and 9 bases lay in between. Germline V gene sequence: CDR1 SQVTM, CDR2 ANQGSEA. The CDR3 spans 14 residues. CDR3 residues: CSVERGASTDTQYF. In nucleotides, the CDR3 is TGCAGCGTTGAACGGGGGGCCAGCACAGATACGCAGTATTTT.

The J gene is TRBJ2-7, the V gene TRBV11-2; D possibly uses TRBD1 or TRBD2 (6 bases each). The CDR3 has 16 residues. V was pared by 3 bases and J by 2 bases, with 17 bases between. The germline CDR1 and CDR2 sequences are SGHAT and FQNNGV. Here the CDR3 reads CASSLDLGGPTYEQYF. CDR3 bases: TGTGCCAGCAGCTTGGATCTGGGGGGCCCGACCTACGAGCAGTACTTC.

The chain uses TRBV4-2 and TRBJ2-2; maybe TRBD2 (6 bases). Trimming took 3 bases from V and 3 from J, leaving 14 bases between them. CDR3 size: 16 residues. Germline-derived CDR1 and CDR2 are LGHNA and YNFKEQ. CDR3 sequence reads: CASSHERRGHTGELFF. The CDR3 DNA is TGTGCCAGCAGCCATGAACGGCGGGGCCACACCGGGGAGCTGTTTTTT.

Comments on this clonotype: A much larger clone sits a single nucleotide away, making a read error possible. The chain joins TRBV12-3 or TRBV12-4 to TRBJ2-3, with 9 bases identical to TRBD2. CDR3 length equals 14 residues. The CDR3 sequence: CTSSFSGSVDTQYF. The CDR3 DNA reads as TGTACCAGCAGTTTTAGCGGGAGCGTGGATACGCAGTATTTT.

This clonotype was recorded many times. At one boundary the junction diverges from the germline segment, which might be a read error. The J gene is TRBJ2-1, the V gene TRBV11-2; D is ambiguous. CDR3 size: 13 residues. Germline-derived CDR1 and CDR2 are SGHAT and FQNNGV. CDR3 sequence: CASSLGAYTEQFF. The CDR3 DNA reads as TGTGCCAGCAGCTTAGGCGCCTACACTGAGCAGTTCTTC.

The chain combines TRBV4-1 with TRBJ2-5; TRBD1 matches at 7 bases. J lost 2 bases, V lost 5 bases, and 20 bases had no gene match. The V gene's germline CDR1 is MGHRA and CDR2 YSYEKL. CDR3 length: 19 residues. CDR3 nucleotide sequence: TGCGCCAGCAGCTTCCGTCCCGCGGACAGGCACCCTACTCAAGAGACCCAGTACTTC. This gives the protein CASSFRPADRHPTQETQYF.

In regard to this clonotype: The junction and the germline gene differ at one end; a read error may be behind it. CDR3 bases: TGTGCCAGCAGGTCGATAGGGAACAGCGGGGAGCTGTTTTTT. This gives the protein CASRSIGNSGELFF. The chain employs TRBV11-2 and TRBJ2-2; D uncertain. Per germline, CDR1 SGHAT and CDR2 FQNNGV. The CDR3 extends over 14 amino acids.

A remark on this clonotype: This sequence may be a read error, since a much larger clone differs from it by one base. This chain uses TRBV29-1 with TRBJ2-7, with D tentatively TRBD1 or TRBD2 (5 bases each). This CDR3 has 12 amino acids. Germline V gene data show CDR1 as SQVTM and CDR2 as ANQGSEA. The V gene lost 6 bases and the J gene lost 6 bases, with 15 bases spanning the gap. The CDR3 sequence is CSVGDGPSEQYF. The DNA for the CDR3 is TGCAGCGTGGGGGACGGACCCTCCGAGCAGTACTTC.

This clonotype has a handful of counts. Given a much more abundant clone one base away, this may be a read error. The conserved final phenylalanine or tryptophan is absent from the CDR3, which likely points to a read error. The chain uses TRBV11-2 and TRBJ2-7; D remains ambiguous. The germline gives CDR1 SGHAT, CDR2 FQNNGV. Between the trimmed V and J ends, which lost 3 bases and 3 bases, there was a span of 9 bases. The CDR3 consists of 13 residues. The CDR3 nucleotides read TGTGCCAGCAGCTTCCTATACGGCTACGAGCAGTACCTC. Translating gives CASSFLYGYEQYL.